These 12 T cell receptor beta chains were sequenced from one sample in a study of T-cell reconstitution after alpha-beta-depleted transplantation in children. Unique molecular identifiers were incorporated into the prepared TCRbeta library. TCRdb ran MiXCR on the PCR reads and lists one entry per CDR3 protein. The sample holds about 420,000 distinct CDR3 sequences, roughly 17% seen once. Sample: PBMCs, mostly from graft donor cells, taken 360 days after TCRalphabeta/CD19-depleted stem cell transplant. Receptors originate from a boy in the first two years of life who had a stem cell transplant for Wiskott-Aldrich syndrome, so the T cells may come from the graft donor.

The V gene is TRBV5-1, the J gene TRBJ1-1; TRBD1 agrees at 7 bases. This CDR3 has 14 amino acids. CDR1 is SGHRS and CDR2 is YFSETQ in the germline V gene. The V gene end was trimmed by 0 bases and the J gene end by 6 bases; junction bases not matched to a gene: 5. The CDR3 coding sequence is TGCGCCAGCAGCTTGGAACAGGGGAGGGCTGAAGCTTTCTTT. It yields the protein CASSLEQGRAEAFF.

This rearrangement joins TRBV11-2 to TRBJ2-5; D unresolved. The germline gives CDR1 SGHAT, CDR2 FQNNGV. The CDR3 extends over 14 amino acids. Trimming cost V 5 bases and J 4 bases, with 14 bases left between them. CDR3 loop: CASSLPWPGETQYF. CDR3 bases: TGTGCCAGCAGCCTCCCTTGGCCGGGAGAGACCCAGTACTTC.

This clonotype was seen a handful of times. The chain couples TRBV20-1 to TRBJ1-2; 9 bases line up with TRBD1. Germline V gene data show CDR1 as DFQATT and CDR2 as SNEGSKA (reference sequence). The CDR3 is made up of 15 amino acids. V shed 2 bases and J 7 bases; nucleotides not matched to a gene: 11. The CDR3 DNA reads TGCAGTGCTAGAAAAAGGACAGGGGAGGCGGCTGGCTACACCTTC. Translation: CSARKRTGEAAGYTF.

This clonotype showed up just a few times. The chain couples TRBV12-3 or TRBV12-4 to TRBJ2-7, with 9 bases matching TRBD2. V gave up 7 bases and J gave up 6 bases; unmatched junction bases: 13. This CDR3 region has 15 residues. This CDR3 is CASTLQTSGGGEQYF. The CDR3 nucleotides read TGTGCCAGCACCCTCCAGACTAGCGGAGGTGGCGAGCAGTACTTC.

The chain recombines TRBV18 with TRBJ2-1; D gene ambiguous. CDR1 and CDR2 (germline): KGHSH, LQKENI. There are 20 residues in the CDR3. V lost 6 bases and J lost 0, with 27 bases in between. DNA for the CDR3: TGTGCCAGCTCGTGGGGTCCCCCCCTCCCCAGGCCGAGCTCCTACAATGAGCAGTTCTTC. This gives the protein CASSWGPPLPRPSSYNEQFF.

This chain links TRBV5-1 with TRBJ2-1; D not resolved. Germline CDR1 and CDR2: SGHRS and YFSETQ. Trimming cost V 4 bases and J 5 bases, with 19 bases left between them. CDR3 size: 16 residues. CDR3 DNA sequence: TGCGCCAGCAGCAATCGTGCTGTCACATCTGACAATGAGCAGTTCTTC. It translates to CASSNRAVTSDNEQFF.

This clonotype turned up a few times. CDR3 sequence reads: CASSRTLAANSYNEQFF. The DNA of the CDR3 is TGTGCCAGCAGCAGAACACTAGCGGCCAACTCCTACAATGAGCAGTTCTTC. The chain carries TRBV3-1 and TRBJ2-1, with 8 bases matching TRBD2. V dropped 5 bases and J dropped 0; count of bases not matched to a gene: 9. Germline CDR1 LGHDT, CDR2 YNNKEL (reference sequence). This CDR3 is 17 amino acids long.

This clonotype was found a few times. V is TRBV28 and J is TRBJ2-3; D gene ambiguous. CDR3 length: 11 residues. The germline V gene encodes CDR1 MDHEN and CDR2 SYDVKM. The V end was cut by 3 bases, the J end by 8 bases, with 6 bases between. The CDR3 DNA follows: TGTGCCAGCAGTTTCCCTGGTACGCAGTATTTT. Its protein product is CASSFPGTQYF.

This clonotype was seen more than once but under ten times. The J gene is TRBJ2-3, the V gene TRBV7-2; 9 positions match TRBD2. Germline CDR1 reads SGHTA; CDR2 reads FQGNSA. This CDR3 is 14 amino acids long. V dropped 2 bases and J dropped 4; count of bases not matched to a gene: 1. CDR3 nucleotides: TGTGCCAGCAGCTTAATAGCGGGAGCAGATACGCAGTATTTT. Translated, it gives CASSLIAGADTQYF.

The chain recombines TRBV5-1 with TRBJ2-4, with TRBD1 matching 7 bases. V was clipped by 4 bases and J by 9 bases; unmatched bases: 7. Germline CDR1 and CDR2: SGHRS and YFSETQ. CDR3 length: 13 residues. The CDR3, as DNA: TGCGCCAGCAGCCCTACTCGGGACAGCATTCAGTACTTC. Protein: CASSPTRDSIQYF.

The chain recombines TRBV20-1 with TRBJ2-3, with 7 bases that match TRBD2. CDR1 is DFQATT, CDR2 SNEGSKA, per germline (reference sequence). The V and J ends lost 6 bases and 2 bases, in that order; junction bases with no gene match: 11. The length of the CDR3 is 15 residues. The CDR3 DNA reads as TGCAGTGCATCAGCGGGATTGTTATTCACAGATACGCAGTATTTT. Its translation: CSASAGLLFTDTQYF.

This clonotype came up a few times. The rearrangement links TRBV4-3 to TRBJ2-6, with D unclear. V dropped 1 base and J dropped 1 base, with 17 bases sitting between them. The CDR3 totals 19 residues. Germline CDR1 LGHNA, CDR2 YSLEER. This CDR3 reads CASSQVLLLATSGANVLTF. For the CDR3, the DNA is TGCGCCAGCAGCCAAGTGTTATTGTTGGCGACGTCTGGGGCCAACGTCCTGACTTTC.